This is a list of T cell receptor beta chains from one sample in a study of cytomegalovirus exposure and HLA in healthy donors. TCRdb keeps only in-frame clones here, not all; method: immunoSEQ multiplex PCR. The table records about 140,000 clones, approximately 77% of them present only once. Sequenced material: PBMCs. The receptors were sampled from a man aged 25-40 years in good health and CMV-seronegative. Each CDR3 is given with its conserved first and last residue. The D gene is left open where the match is weak. Part of the rows lack a size; the others show once, few, many or a class for expanded clones.

j_gene,v_gene,abundance,d_gene,CDR3aa
TRBJ2-7,TRBV28,.,.,CASSARVEQYF
TRBJ2-5,TRBV12-5,once,.,CASGLVFGLEETQYF
TRBJ2-6,TRBV19,.,TRBD1,CASSIVWTGRHSGANVLTF
TRBJ2-2,TRBV6-6,.,TRBD1,CASSYSLTGAGELFF
TRBJ2-1,TRBV7-6,once,.,CASSLAFISPRGGGQGYNEQFF
TRBJ2-1,TRBV18,few,TRBD2,CASSQRTREDEQFF
TRBJ2-4,TRBV19,.,.,CASRAAGRASDIQYF
TRBJ1-5,TRBV27,.,.,CASSPRQDQPQHF
TRBJ2-7,TRBV6-1,.,.,CASKGTLYEQYF
TRBJ2-1,TRBV19,.,TRBD2,CASSGDSGLGRQFF
TRBJ1-2,TRBV5-4,.,TRBD1,CASSHQGTAYGYTF
TRBJ2-2,TRBV5-1,.,.,CASSLPDRSTGELFF
TRBJ2-3,TRBV13,.,TRBD2,CASSSSSLLAGADTQYF
TRBJ2-7,TRBV9,once,TRBD1,CASSVSGTGNPRINYEQYF
TRBJ2-7,TRBV2,once,TRBD2,CASSPRLAGTYEQYF
TRBJ2-1,TRBV7-3,.,.,CASSPGTHNEQFF
TRBJ2-7,TRBV2,.,.,CASSSDWTGVEQYF
TRBJ2-5,TRBV7-8,.,.,CASSFGLSETQYF
TRBJ2-7,TRBV15,.,TRBD1,CATSKDSGTGAYEQYF
TRBJ2-3,TRBV28,.,.,CASSRTVSDTQYF
TRBJ2-7,TRBV6-1,.,.,CAGSDGGSYEQYF
TRBJ2-2,TRBV2,few,.,CASSGTGELFF
TRBJ1-2,TRBV29-1,.,.,CSVLENYGYTF
TRBJ1-1,TRBV11-2,.,.,CASSSTVWYTEAFF
TRBJ2-3,TRBV10-3,few,.,CAILEPPTDTQYF
TRBJ2-4,TRBV5-1,.,.,CASSPTGGLAKNIQYF
TRBJ2-7,TRBV5-1,.,TRBD1,CASSFFGTAYEQYF
TRBJ2-5,TRBV28,.,TRBD2,CASSHRGLAPRETQYF
TRBJ2-7,TRBV13,few,TRBD2,CASSFTKGLAGDPPRREQYF
TRBJ2-1,TRBV6-4,.,.,CASSADLSGGEQFF
TRBJ1-2,TRBV6-1,once,.,CASSRAGTNEDGYTF
TRBJ2-6,TRBV12-2,.,.,CASRPGQGANGANVLTF